The TCR beta chain under discussion was sequenced for a study of blood T cell repertoires in COVID-19. This CDR3 is built from 15 residues. The V gene end was trimmed by 5 bases and the J gene end by 3 bases; junction bases not matched to a gene: 5. Germline V gene sequence: CDR1 SGHNT, CDR2 YENEEA. The repertoire was sequenced with immunoSEQ multiplex PCR; TCRdb's copy has only in-frame clones and lacks some. The data show 150,000 to 250,000 clones, 70% to 80% seen once. What was sequenced was peripheral blood. The chain combines TRBV11-3 with TRBJ2-1; TRBD1 matches 9 bases. The clonotype was recovered from a woman aged 35 to 49 with COVID-19, enrolled during active disease. The CDR3 region is CASSRGQGSYNEQFF. DNA for the CDR3: TGTGCCAGCAGCCGAGGACAGGGGAGCTACAATGAGCAGTTCTTC.